A selection of T cell receptor beta chains follows, all from one sample in a study of early T cells in non-severe SARS-CoV-2 infection. One entry per CDR3 protein results from TCRdb running MiXCR on the 5' RACE reads. The sample has more than 50,000 distinct CDR3 sequences; under 15% are singletons. Here the sequenced sample was whole blood, taken at baseline. The receptors derive from an adult who was a healthcare worker with PCR-confirmed SARS-CoV-2 infection or an uninfected control (not recorded which). The CDR3 runs from the conserved cysteine through the conserved F or W. Each record gives: clone size, V gene, J gene, D gene, CDR3 length, CDR3 DNA, CDR3 protein. The D gene is left open where the match is weak. Where a row states a size, it is once, few, many or the class of an expanded clone; other rows omit it.

-	TRBV5-1	TRBJ2-2	-	14	TGCGCCAGCATGTGGTTCGCAGACACCGGGGAGCTGTTTTTT	CASMWFADTGELFF
-	TRBV3-1	TRBJ1-3	-	16	TGTGCCAGCAGCCAAGATCGGACAACCTATGGAAACACCATATATTTT	CASSQDRTTYGNTIYF
-	TRBV7-6	TRBJ1-1	-	18	TGTGCCAGCAGCCCCATTGGAGCAGGGGAAAGGCTTGGTACTGAAGCTTTCTTT	CASSPIGAGERLGTEAFF
-	TRBV5-1	TRBJ2-1	-	15	TGCGCCAGCAGCTCAGGACGGATCTCCTACAATGAGCAGTTCTTC	CASSSGRISYNEQFF
-	TRBV25-1	TRBJ1-2	-	13	TGTGCCAGCAGTGGTTACCGGGGCTATGGCTACACCTTC	CASSGYRGYGYTF
-	TRBV10-3	TRBJ2-7	TRBD2	13	TGTGCCATTGTTCCGACTAGCGGGGCCGGGCAGTACTTC	CAIVPTSGAGQYF
many	TRBV11-2	TRBJ2-3	-	13	TGTGCCAGCAGCCGGCTGGGCCCAGATACGCAGTATTTT	CASSRLGPDTQYF
many	TRBV7-2	TRBJ1-5	-	12	TGTGCCAGCAGCTTAGCAGGTCAGCCCCAGCATTTT	CASSLAGQPQHF
-	TRBV7-9	TRBJ2-5	-	13	TGTGCCAGCACCCAGGGGATTGGGGAGACCCAGTACTTC	CASTQGIGETQYF
few	TRBV12-3/TRBV12-4	TRBJ2-1	-	14	TGTGCCAGCACCCTGACCTTGCTCAGGAATGAGCAGTTCTTC	CASTLTLLRNEQFF
few	TRBV7-9	TRBJ2-2	-	14	TGTGCCAGCAGCTTGGGCACGAACACCGGGGAGCTGTTTTTT	CASSLGTNTGELFF
few	TRBV14	TRBJ2-7	-	14	TGTGCCAGCAGCCAATGGCGAGAACCCTACGAGCAGTACTTC	CASSQWREPYEQYF
many	TRBV19	TRBJ1-6	-	14	TGTGCCAGTAGTATAGGACCGGCAGTTCCACCCCTCCACTTT	CASSIGPAVPPLHF
once	TRBV7-9	TRBJ2-3	TRBD2	16	TGTGCCAGCAGCCCCCTAGCGGGGGGCAACACAGATACGCAGTATTTT	CASSPLAGGNTDTQYF
few	TRBV18	TRBJ2-3	-	15	TGTGCCAGCTCACGTTCCGCTGAGCAGTCAGATACGCAGTATTTT	CASSRSAEQSDTQYF
-	TRBV7-9	TRBJ2-7	TRBD1	14	TGTGCCAGCAGCTTAGAGACAGGGTCCTACGAGCAGTACTTC	CASSLETGSYEQYF
-	TRBV13	TRBJ1-1	-	15	TGTGCCAGCAGCTTAGAAGGGGCAAGGGACACTGAAGCTTTCTTT	CASSLEGARDTEAFF
many	TRBV29-1	TRBJ1-2	TRBD1	16	TGCAGCGTTGAAGATAGTGGTAGACAGGGTTTGTATGGCTACACCTTC	CSVEDSGRQGLYGYTF
few	TRBV7-2	TRBJ1-1	-	13	TGTGCCAGCAGCTTAGGGGTAGGCACTGAAGCTTTCTTT	CASSLGVGTEAFF
many	TRBV2	TRBJ2-7	-	14	TGTGCCAGCATTAGGACACAGGGGGGGGACGAGCAGTACTTC	CASIRTQGGDEQYF
-	TRBV28	TRBJ2-7	-	12	TGTGCCAGCAGACGGACGGGCTACGAGCAGTACTTC	CASRRTGYEQYF
many	TRBV5-4	TRBJ2-5	-	15	TGTGCCAGCAGCTCTGACTTGGGCCCTCAAGAGACCCAGTACTTC	CASSSDLGPQETQYF